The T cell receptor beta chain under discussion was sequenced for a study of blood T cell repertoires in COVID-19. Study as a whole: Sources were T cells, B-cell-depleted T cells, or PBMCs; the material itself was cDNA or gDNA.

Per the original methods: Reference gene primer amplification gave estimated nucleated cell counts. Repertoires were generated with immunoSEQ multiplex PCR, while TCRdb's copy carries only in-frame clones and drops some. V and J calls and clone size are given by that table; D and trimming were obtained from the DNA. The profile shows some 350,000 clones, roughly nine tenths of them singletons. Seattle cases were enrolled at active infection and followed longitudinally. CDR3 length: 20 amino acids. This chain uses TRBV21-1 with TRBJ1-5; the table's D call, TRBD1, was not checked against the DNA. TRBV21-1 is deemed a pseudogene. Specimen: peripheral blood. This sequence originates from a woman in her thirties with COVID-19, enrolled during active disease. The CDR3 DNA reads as TGTGCCAGCAGCAAAATAATTGACCCGGGACAGGGCCTCCAAGGGCAGCCCCAGCATTTT. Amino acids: CASSKIIDPGQGLQGQPQHF.